This TCR beta chain was captured by sequencing in a study of CD8+ T cells in alopecia areata. Trimming took 2 bases from V and 1 from J; bases not matched to a gene: 7. The CDR3 is 17 residues long. CDR1 SEHNR and CDR2 FQNEAQ come from the germline V gene (reference sequence). This clone was picked up a small number of times. Sequencing used cDNA as its template, made by extracting RNA and reverse transcribing it. The protocol was immunoSEQ multiplex PCR, while the TCRdb copy is restricted to in-frame clones and leaves out a portion. The sample shows 90,000 to 150,000 clones, about three fifths of them seen only once. Treatment described: oral pan-JAK inhibitor, 5-10 mg twice daily.

Sample: CD8+ T cells sorted from blood, taken at week 4, from a patient treated with tofacitinib. The receptor comes from a human donor with alopecia areata. This chain joins TRBV7-9 and TRBJ1-5, with 8 positions matching TRBD1. The CDR3 DNA is TGTGCCAGCAGCTTAAACGGACAGGGAGGCAGCAATCAGCCCCAGCATTTT. Its translation is CASSLNGQGGSNQPQHF.